These T cell receptor beta chains were read from a single sample in a study of T cell repertoires in cytomegalovirus infection. Each CDR3 protein gets one entry after TCRdb re-called the reads with MiXCR. The sample shows approximately 500,000 distinct CDR3 sequences, approximately 15% of them seen only once. The sequenced material came from CD8+ T cells from PBMCs. These receptor sequences come from a human donor in good health (CMV status not recorded). Some clones in this sample may be carry-over from other donors' samples. Each CDR3 is given with its conserved first and last residue. Fields, in order: D gene, J gene, V gene, clone size, CDR3 protein, CDR3 DNA. D genes are given only for firm matches. Only part of the rows carry a size: once, few, many, or a class if the clone is expanded.

D: .
J: TRBJ2-1
V: TRBV7-6
size: many
CDR3: CASSLLGGGSYNEQFF
DNA: TGTGCCAGCAGCCTCTTAGGGGGGGGATCCTACAATGAGCAGTTCTTC

D: TRBD2
J: TRBJ2-5
V: TRBV7-3
size: many
CDR3: CASSLAGAGETQYF
DNA: TGTGCCAGCAGCTTAGCGGGAGCCGGGGAGACCCAGTACTTC

D: TRBD2
J: TRBJ2-7
V: TRBV6-1
size: many
CDR3: CASSEKRGFSYEQYF
DNA: TGTGCCAGCAGTGAAAAGCGGGGGTTTTCCTACGAGCAGTACTTC

D: TRBD1
J: TRBJ2-1
V: TRBV20-1
size: .
CDR3: CSARSDREDSYNEQFF
DNA: TGCAGTGCTAGATCGGACAGGGAAGACTCCTACAATGAGCAGTTCTTC

D: TRBD1
J: TRBJ2-1
V: TRBV11-2
size: many
CDR3: CASNLLGQNYNEQFF
DNA: TGTGCCAGCAACCTCTTGGGACAGAATTACAATGAGCAGTTCTTC

D: .
J: TRBJ2-2
V: TRBV10-3
size: .
CDR3: CAIRPPLRSGNTGELFF
DNA: TGTGCCATCAGGCCCCCGCTGCGAAGCGGAAACACCGGGGAGCTGTTTTTT

D: TRBD2
J: TRBJ2-3
V: TRBV19
size: few
CDR3: CASRGGTSGGRRGDTQYF
DNA: TGTGCCAGTAGGGGGGGGACTAGCGGGGGGCGAAGGGGAGATACGCAGTATTTT

D: .
J: TRBJ2-3
V: TRBV6-1
size: many
CDR3: CASSEATLYRTDTQYF
DNA: TGTGCCAGCAGTGAAGCGACACTATACAGGACAGATACGCAGTATTTT

D: TRBD2
J: TRBJ2-7
V: TRBV4-2
size: many
CDR3: CASSQDLGLAGGKGYEQYF
DNA: TGTGCCAGCAGCCAAGATCTAGGACTAGCGGGAGGAAAAGGCTACGAGCAGTACTTC

D: .
J: TRBJ2-1
V: TRBV6-6
size: few
CDR3: CASSYSGGTLDNEQFF
DNA: TGTGCCAGCAGTTACTCTGGGGGAACGTTGGACAATGAGCAGTTCTTC

D: .
J: TRBJ2-7
V: TRBV27
size: many
CDR3: CASGPRKTSEQYF
DNA: TGTGCCAGCGGGCCCCGAAAGACGAGCGAGCAGTACTTC

D: .
J: TRBJ2-1
V: TRBV11-2
size: .
CDR3: CASNRWQGKNNEQFF
DNA: TGTGCCAGCAACCGATGGCAGGGGAAGAACAATGAGCAGTTCTTC

D: .
J: TRBJ2-1
V: TRBV27
size: many
CDR3: CASEGTYNEQFF
DNA: TGTGCCAGCGAAGGGACGTACAATGAGCAGTTCTTC

D: .
J: TRBJ1-1
V: TRBV12-3/TRBV12-4
size: many
CDR3: CASSLLVSSYNTEAFF
DNA: TGTGCCAGCAGTTTATTGGTAAGCAGCTATAACACTGAAGCTTTCTTT

D: TRBD2
J: TRBJ2-1
V: TRBV2
size: many
CDR3: CASSRGDYNEQFF
DNA: TGTGCCAGCAGCCGGGGGGATTACAATGAGCAGTTCTTC

D: .
J: TRBJ2-7
V: TRBV7-3
size: .
CDR3: CASSVKPGPGNEQYF
DNA: TGTGCCAGCAGCGTGAAGCCGGGGCCGGGAAACGAGCAGTACTTC

D: .
J: TRBJ1-2
V: TRBV20-1
size: few
CDR3: CSARSVRGLGDYGYTF
DNA: TGCAGTGCTAGATCTGTAAGGGGATTGGGGGACTATGGCTACACCTTC

D: .
J: TRBJ1-2
V: TRBV19
size: many
CDR3: CASSGRKDYGYTF
DNA: TGTGCCAGTAGTGGCCGAAAGGACTATGGCTACACCTTC

D: TRBD1
J: TRBJ2-4
V: TRBV7-9
size: many
CDR3: CASSLQGDKNIQYF
DNA: TGTGCCAGCAGCTTACAGGGGGACAAAAACATTCAGTACTTC

D: .
J: TRBJ2-7
V: TRBV5-1
size: many
CDR3: CASSVDLSYEQYF
DNA: TGCGCCAGCAGCGTCGACTTATCCTACGAGCAGTACTTC